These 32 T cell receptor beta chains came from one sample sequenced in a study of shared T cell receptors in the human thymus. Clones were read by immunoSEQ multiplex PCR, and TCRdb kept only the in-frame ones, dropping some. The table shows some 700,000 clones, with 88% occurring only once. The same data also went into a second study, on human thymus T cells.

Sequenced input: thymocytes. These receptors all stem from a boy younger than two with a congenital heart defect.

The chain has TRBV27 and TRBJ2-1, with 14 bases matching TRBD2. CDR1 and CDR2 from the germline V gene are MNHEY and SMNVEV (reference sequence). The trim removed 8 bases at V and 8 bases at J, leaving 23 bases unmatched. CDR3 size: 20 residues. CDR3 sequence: CASWGCTGLAGAGIADEQFF. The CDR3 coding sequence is TGTGCCAGCTGGGGATGCACGGGACTAGCGGGAGCTGGGATCGCCGATGAGCAGTTCTTC.

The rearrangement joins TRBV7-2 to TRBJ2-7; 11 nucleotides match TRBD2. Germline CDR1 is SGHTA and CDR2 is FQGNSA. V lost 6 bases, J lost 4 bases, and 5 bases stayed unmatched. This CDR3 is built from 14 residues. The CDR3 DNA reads TGTGCCAGCAGTGTTAGCGGGGGGGGTTACGAGCAGTACTTC. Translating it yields CASSVSGGGYEQYF.

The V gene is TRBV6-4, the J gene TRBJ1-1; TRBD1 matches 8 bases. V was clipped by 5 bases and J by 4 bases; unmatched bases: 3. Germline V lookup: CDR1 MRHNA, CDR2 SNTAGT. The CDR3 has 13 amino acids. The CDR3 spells CASSTTGGTEAFF. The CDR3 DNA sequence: TGTGCCAGCAGTACTACAGGGGGCACTGAAGCTTTCTTT.

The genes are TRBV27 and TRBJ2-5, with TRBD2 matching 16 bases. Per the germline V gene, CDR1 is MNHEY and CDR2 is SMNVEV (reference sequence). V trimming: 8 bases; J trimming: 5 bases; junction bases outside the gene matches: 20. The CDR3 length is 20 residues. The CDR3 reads CASGGLLGTSGRARSETQYF. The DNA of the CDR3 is TGTGCCAGCGGGGGGCTCCTTGGGACTAGCGGGAGGGCCAGGTCGGAGACCCAGTACTTC.

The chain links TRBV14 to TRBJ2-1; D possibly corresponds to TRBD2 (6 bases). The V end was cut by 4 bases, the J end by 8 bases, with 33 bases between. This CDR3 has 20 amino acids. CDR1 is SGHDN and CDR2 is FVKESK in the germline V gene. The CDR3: CASSPSARSRQGWWGDEQFF. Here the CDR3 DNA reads TGTGCCAGCAGCCCCTCGGCCCGAAGCCGCCAGGGATGGTGGGGGGATGAGCAGTTCTTC.

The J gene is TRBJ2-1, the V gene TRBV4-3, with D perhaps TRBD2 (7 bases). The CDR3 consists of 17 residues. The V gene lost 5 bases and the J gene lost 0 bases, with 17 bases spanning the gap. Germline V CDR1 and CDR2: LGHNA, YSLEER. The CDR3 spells CASSKKGGGSSYNEQFF. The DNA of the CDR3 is TGCGCCAGCAGCAAGAAGGGGGGCGGGAGCTCCTACAATGAGCAGTTCTTC.

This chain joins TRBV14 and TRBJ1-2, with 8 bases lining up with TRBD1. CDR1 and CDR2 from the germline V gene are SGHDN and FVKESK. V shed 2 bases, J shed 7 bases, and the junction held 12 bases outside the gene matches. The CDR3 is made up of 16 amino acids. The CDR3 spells CASSQIFQDRDFGYTF. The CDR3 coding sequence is TGTGCCAGCAGCCAAATATTCCAGGACAGGGATTTTGGCTACACCTTC.

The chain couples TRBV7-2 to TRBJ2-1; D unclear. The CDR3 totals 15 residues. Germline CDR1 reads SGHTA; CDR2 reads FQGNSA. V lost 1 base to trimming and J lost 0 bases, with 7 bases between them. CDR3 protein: CASSLGLSSYNEQFF. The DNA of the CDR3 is TGTGCCAGCAGCTTAGGCTTGAGCTCCTACAATGAGCAGTTCTTC.

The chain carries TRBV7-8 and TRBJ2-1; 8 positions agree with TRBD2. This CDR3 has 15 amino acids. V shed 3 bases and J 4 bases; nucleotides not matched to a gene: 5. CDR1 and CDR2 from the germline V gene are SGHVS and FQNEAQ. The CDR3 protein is CASSFGGRKYNEQFF. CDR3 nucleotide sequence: TGTGCCAGCAGCTTCGGCGGGAGGAAATACAATGAGCAGTTCTTC.

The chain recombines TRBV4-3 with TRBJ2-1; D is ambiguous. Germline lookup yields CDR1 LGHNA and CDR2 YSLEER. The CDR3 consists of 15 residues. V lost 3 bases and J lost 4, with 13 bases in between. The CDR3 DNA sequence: TGCGCCAGCAGCCACAGCCGAGGCAGATACAATGAGCAGTTCTTC. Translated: CASSHSRGRYNEQFF.

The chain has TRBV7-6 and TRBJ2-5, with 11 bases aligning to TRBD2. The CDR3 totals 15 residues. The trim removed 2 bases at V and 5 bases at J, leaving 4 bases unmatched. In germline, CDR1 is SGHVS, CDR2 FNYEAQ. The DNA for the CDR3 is TGTGCCAGCAGCTTAAGTAGCGGGAGGGGGGAGACCCAGTACTTC. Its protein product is CASSLSSGRGETQYF.

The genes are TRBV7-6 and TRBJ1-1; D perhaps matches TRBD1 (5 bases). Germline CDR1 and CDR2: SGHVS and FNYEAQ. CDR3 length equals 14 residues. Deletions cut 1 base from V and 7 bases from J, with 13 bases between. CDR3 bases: TGTGCCAGCAGCTTAGACGGGGGGAAGGGTGAAGCTTTCTTT. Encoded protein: CASSLDGGKGEAFF.

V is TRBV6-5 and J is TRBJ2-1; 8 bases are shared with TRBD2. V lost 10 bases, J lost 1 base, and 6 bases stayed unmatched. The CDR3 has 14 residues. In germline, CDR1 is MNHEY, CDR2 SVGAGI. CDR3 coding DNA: TGTGCCACCAGCGGGAGTCGGTCCTACAATGAGCAGTTCTTC. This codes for CATSGSRSYNEQFF.

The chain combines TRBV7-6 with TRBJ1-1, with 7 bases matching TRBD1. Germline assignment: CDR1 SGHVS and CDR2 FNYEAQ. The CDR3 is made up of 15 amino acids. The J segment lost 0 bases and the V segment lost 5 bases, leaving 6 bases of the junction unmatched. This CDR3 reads CASSQRQGMNTEAFF. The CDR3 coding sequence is TGTGCCAGCAGCCAAAGACAGGGCATGAACACTGAAGCTTTCTTT.

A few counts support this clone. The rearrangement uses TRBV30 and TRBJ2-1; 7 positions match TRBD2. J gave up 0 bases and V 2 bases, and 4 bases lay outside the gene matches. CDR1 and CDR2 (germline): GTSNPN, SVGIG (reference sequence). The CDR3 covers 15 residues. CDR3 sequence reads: CAWSRREASYNEQFF. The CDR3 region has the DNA TGTGCCTGGAGTCGACGGGAGGCCTCCTACAATGAGCAGTTCTTC.

The CDR3 nucleotides are TGCGCCAGCAGTGATATCGACAGGGACCACGAGCAGTACTTC. Translation gives CASSDIDRDHEQYF. The rearrangement uses TRBV10-1 and TRBJ2-7, with TRBD1 identical over 7 bases. The CDR3 spans 14 residues. The V gene end was trimmed by 3 bases and the J gene end by 5 bases; junction bases not matched to a gene: 7. Germline loops: CDR1 WNHNN, CDR2 SYGVQD (reference sequence).

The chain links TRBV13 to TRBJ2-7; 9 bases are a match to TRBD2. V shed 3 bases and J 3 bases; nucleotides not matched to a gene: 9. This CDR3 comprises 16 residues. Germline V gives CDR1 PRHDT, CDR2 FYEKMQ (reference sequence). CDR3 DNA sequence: TGTGCCAGCAGCTTGTCACCTAGCGGGACGTACTACGAGCAGTACTTC. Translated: CASSLSPSGTYYEQYF.

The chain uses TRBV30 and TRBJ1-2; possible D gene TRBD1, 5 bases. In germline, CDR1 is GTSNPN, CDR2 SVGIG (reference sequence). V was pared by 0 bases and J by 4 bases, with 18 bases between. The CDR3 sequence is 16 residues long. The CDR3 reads CAWSVISGQGPYGYTF. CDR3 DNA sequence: TGTGCCTGGAGTGTAATCAGTGGGCAGGGTCCCTATGGCTACACCTTC.

This CDR3 reads CASSPISTGLTGELFF. The CDR3 coding sequence is TGTGCCAGCAGTCCCATATCGACAGGGCTCACCGGGGAGCTGTTTTTT. The V and J genes are TRBV27 and TRBJ2-2, with 7 positions matching TRBD1. This CDR3 contains 16 residues. V dropped 5 bases and J dropped 4; count of bases not matched to a gene: 10. Germline CDR1 and CDR2: MNHEY and SMNVEV (reference sequence).

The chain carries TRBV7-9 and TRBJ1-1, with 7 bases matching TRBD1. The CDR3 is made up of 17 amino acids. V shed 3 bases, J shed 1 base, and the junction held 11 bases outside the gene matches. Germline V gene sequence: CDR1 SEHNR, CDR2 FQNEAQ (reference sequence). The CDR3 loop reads CASSLDRNYAGNTEAFF. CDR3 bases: TGTGCCAGCAGCTTGGACAGGAACTATGCGGGGAACACTGAAGCTTTCTTT.

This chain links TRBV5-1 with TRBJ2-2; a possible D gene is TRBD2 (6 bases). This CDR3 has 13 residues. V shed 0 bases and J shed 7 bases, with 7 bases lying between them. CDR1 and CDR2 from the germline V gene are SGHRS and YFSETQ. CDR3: CASSLADYGELFF. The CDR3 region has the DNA TGCGCCAGCAGCTTGGCGGACTACGGGGAGCTGTTTTTT.

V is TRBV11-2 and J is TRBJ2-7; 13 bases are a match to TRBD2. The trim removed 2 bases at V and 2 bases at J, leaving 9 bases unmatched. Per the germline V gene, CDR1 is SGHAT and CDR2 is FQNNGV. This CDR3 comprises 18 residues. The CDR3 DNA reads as TGTGCCAGCAGCTTAACTAGCGGGAGGGATGGCGGGGCCTACGAGCAGTACTTC. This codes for CASSLTSGRDGGAYEQYF.

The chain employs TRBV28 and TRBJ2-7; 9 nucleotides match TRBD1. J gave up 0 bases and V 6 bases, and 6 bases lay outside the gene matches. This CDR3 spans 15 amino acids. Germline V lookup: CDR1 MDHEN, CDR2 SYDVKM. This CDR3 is CASSRTGGASYEQYF. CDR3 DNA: TGTGCCAGCAGCCGTACAGGGGGCGCCTCCTACGAGCAGTACTTC.

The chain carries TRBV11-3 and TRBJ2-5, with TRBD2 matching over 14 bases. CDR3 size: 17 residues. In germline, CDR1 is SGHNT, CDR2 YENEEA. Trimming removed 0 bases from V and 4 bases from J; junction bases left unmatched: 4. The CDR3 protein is CASSLDFGTSGRETQYF. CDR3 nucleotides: TGTGCCAGCAGCTTAGATTTCGGGACTAGCGGGAGAGAGACCCAGTACTTC.

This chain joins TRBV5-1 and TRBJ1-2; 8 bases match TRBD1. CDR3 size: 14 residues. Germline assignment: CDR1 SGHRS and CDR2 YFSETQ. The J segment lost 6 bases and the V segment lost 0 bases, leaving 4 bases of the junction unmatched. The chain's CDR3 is CASSLAPGQDGYTF. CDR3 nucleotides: TGCGCCAGCAGCTTGGCCCCGGGACAGGATGGCTACACCTTC.

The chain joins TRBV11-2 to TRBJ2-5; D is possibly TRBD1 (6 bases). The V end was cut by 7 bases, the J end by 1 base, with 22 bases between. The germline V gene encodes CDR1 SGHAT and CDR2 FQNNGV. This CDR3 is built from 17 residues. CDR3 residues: CASTQTKLTGAQETQYF. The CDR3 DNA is TGTGCCAGCACGCAAACAAAACTGACAGGAGCCCAAGAGACCCAGTACTTC. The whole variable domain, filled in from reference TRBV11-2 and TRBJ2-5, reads EAGVAQSPRYKIIEKRQSVAFWCNPISGHATLYWYQQILGQGPKLLIQFQNNGVVDDSQLPKDRFSAERLKGVDSTLKIQPAKLEDSAVYLCASTQTKLTGAQETQYFGPGTRLLVL.

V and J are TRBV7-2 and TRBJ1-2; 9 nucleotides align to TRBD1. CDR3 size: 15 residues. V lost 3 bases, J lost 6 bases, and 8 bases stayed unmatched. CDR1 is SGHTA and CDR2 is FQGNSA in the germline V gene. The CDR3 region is CASSFSGTGWNGYTF. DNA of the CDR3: TGTGCCAGCAGCTTCTCCGGGACAGGGTGGAATGGCTACACCTTC.

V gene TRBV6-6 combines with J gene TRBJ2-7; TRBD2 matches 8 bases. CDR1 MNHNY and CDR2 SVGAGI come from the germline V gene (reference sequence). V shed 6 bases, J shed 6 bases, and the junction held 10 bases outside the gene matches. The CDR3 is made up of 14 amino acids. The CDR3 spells CASSPGLRGGEQYF. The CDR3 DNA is TGTGCCAGCAGCCCCGGACTCCGGGGGGGCGAGCAGTACTTC.

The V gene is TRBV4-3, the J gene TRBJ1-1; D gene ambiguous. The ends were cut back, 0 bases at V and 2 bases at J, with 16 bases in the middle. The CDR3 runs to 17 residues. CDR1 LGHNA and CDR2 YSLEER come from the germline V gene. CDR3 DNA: TGCGCCAGCAGCCAAGATCTAGGCCAGCCTGTCAACACTGAAGCTTTCTTT. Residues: CASSQDLGQPVNTEAFF.

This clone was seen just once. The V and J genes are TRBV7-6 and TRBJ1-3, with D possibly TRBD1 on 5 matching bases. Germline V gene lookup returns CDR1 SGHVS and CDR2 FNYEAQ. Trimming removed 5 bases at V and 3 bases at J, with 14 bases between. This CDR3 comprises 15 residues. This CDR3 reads CASSPAAGVGNTIYF. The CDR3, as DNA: TGTGCCAGCAGCCCAGCGGCGGGGGTTGGAAACACCATATATTTT.

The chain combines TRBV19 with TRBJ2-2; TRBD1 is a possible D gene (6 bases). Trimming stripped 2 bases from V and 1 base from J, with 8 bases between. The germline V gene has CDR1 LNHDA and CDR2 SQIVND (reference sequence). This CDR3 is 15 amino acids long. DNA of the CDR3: TGTGCCAGTAGTATACAGGGGCAGAACACCGGGGAGCTGTTTTTT. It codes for CASSIQGQNTGELFF.

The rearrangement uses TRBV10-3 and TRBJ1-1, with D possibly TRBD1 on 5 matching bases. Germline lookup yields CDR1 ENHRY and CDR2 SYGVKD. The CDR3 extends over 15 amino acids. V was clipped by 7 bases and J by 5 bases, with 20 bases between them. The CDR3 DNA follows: TGTGCCATCAACGCGGGACCGGAGTTGGCGACTGAAGCTTTCTTT. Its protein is CAINAGPELATEAFF.